These 7 T cell receptor beta chains originate from one sample sequenced in a study of blood T cell repertoires in COVID-19. The table came from immunoSEQ multiplex PCR; TCRdb's copy has only in-frame clones and leaves some out. The sample shows 250,000 to 300,000 clones, about four fifths of them seen only once. The sequencing input was PBMCs or T cells enriched from blood (not recorded which). The receptors come from a man in his forties who had been exposed to COVID-19.

This chain connects TRBV3-1 (or the pseudogene TRBV3-2) to TRBJ1-1; D not certain. The CDR3 runs to 13 residues. Germline V lookup: CDR1 LGHDT, CDR2 YNNKEL (reference sequence). Trimming pared 4 bases from V and 6 bases from J, leaving 12 bases between. The chain's CDR3 is CASSRLETAEAFF. As DNA, the CDR3 is TGTGCCAGCAGCCGGCTAGAGACGGCTGAAGCTTTCTTT.

This clone was counted once. The V gene is TRBV29-1, the J gene TRBJ1-2; no clear D. This CDR3 has 13 residues. V was pared by 1 base and J by 8 bases, with 14 bases between. The V gene's germline CDR1 is SQVTM and CDR2 ANQGSEA. The chain's CDR3 is CSVEGGHTLGYTF. In nucleotides, the CDR3 is TGCAGCGTTGAAGGCGGGCATACCCTGGGCTACACCTTC.

This clone was observed a single time. The V call is TRBV28, the J call TRBJ1-5; possible D gene TRBD1, 5 bases. Germline V gene data show CDR1 as MDHEN and CDR2 as SYDVKM. The CDR3 has 17 residues. Trimming took 6 bases from V and 6 from J, leaving 24 bases between them. The CDR3 bases are TGTGCCAGCAGATTACTGACGGGGGGAAGGCAGGGTCAGCCCCAGCATTTT. As protein: CASRLLTGGRQGQPQHF.

The V and J genes are TRBV9 and TRBJ2-5; D is perhaps TRBD2 (5 bases). V shed 0 bases and J shed 5 bases, with 14 bases lying between them. The CDR3 is 15 amino acids. CDR1 and CDR2 from the germline V gene are SGDLS and YYNGEE. As DNA, the CDR3 is TGTGCCAGCAGCGTAGGGGCAGGACTGGTGGAGACCCAGTACTTC. Encoded protein: CASSVGAGLVETQYF.

V usage is TRBV7-9 and J usage is TRBJ2-7; 7 bases line up with TRBD2. In germline, CDR1 is SEHNR, CDR2 FQNEAQ (reference sequence). The trim removed 6 bases at V and 3 bases at J, leaving 11 bases unmatched. The CDR3 totals 15 residues. The chain's CDR3 is CASSKPGLTNYEQYF. For the CDR3, the DNA is TGTGCCAGCAGTAAACCGGGACTAACGAACTACGAGCAGTACTTC.

The chain employs TRBV2 and TRBJ2-1; TRBD1 agrees at 9 bases. The CDR3 covers 13 residues. CDR1 and CDR2 (germline): SNHLY, FYNNEI. With 10 bases clipped from V and 8 bases from J, the junction kept 9 bases outside the gene matches. CDR3 sequence reads: CATARDRVDEQFF. CDR3 in DNA: TGTGCCACAGCCCGGGACAGGGTCGATGAGCAGTTCTTC.

The chain couples TRBV7-8 to TRBJ1-5; possible D gene TRBD1, 5 bases. V dropped 5 bases and J dropped 3 bases, with 14 bases sitting between them. This CDR3 contains 15 residues. Germline V lookup: CDR1 SGHVS, CDR2 FQNEAQ. For the CDR3, the DNA is TGTGCCAGCAGCCCATGGGGGGGGATCAATCAGCCCCAGCATTTT. Encoded protein: CASSPWGGINQPQHF.